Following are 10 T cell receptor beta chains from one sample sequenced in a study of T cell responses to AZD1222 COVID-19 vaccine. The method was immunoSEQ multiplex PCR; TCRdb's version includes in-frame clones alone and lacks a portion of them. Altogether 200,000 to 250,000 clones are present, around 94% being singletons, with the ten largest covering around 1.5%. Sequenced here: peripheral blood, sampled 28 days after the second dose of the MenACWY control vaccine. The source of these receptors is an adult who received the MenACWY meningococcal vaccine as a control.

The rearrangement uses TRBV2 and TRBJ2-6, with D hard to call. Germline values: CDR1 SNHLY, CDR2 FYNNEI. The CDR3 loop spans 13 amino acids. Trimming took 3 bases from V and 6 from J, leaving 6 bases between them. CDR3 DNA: TGTGCCAGCAGTGAGAGCGAGGCCAACGTCCTGACTTTC. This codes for CASSESEANVLTF.

The CDR3 sequence: CASSYSSALEQFF. The CDR3 coding sequence is TGTGCCAGCAGTTACTCTTCCGCTCTTGAGCAGTTCTTC. The chain is built from TRBV6-5 and TRBJ2-1; D is ambiguous. CDR1 MNHEY and CDR2 SVGAGI come from the germline V gene. This CDR3 comprises 13 residues. The germline V and J ends were trimmed by 0 bases and 9 bases, with 9 bases remaining between them.

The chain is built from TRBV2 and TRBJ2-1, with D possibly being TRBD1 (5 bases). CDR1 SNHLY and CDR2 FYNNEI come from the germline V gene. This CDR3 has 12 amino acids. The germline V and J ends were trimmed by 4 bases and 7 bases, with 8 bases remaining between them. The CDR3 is CASSVGRNEQFF. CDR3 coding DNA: TGTGCCAGCAGTGTGGGGCGGAATGAGCAGTTCTTC.

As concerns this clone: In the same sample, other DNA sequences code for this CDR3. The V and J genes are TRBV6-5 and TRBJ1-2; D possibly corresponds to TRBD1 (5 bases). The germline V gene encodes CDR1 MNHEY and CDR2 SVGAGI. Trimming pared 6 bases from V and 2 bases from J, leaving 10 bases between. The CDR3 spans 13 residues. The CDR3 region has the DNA TGTGCCAGCAGGACGACAGAAAACTATGGCTACACCTTC. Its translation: CASRTTENYGYTF.

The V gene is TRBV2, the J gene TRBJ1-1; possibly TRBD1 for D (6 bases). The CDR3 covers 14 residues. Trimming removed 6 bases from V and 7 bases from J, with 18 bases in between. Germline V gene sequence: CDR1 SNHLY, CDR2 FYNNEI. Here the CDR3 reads CASREQGGGIEAFF. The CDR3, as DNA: TGTGCCAGCAGGGAACAGGGAGGAGGCATTGAAGCTTTCTTT.

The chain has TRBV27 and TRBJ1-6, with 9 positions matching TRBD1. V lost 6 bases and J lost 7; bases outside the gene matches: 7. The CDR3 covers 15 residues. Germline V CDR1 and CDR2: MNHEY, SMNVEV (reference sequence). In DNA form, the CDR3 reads TGTGCCAGCAGATCCACAGGGGGCGCGAATTCACCCCTCCACTTT. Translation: CASRSTGGANSPLHF.

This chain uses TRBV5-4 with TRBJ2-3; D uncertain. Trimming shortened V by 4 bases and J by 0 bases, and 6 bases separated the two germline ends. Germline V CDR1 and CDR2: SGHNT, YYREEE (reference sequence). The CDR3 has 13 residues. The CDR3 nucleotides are TGTGCCAGCAGCCTGAGAAGCACAGATACGCAGTATTTT. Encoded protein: CASSLRSTDTQYF.

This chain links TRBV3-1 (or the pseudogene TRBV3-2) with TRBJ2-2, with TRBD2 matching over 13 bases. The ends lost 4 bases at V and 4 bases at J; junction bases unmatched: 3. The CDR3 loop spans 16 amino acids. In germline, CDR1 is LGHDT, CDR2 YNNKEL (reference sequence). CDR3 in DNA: TGTGCCAGCAGCCCCAGACTAGCGGGGGGCACCGGGGAGCTGTTTTTT. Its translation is CASSPRLAGGTGELFF.

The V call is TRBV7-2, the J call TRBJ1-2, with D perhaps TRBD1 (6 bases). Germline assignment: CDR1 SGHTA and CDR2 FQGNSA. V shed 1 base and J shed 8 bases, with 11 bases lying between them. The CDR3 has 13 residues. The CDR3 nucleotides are TGTGCCAGCAGCTTAGACAGGGATAACGGCTACACCTTC. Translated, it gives CASSLDRDNGYTF.

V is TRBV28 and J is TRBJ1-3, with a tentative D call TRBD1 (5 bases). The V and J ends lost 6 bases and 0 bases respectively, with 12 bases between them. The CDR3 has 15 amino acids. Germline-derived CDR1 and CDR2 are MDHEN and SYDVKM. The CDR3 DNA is TGTGCCAGCAGAAACCCGGGGCTCTCTGGAAACACCATATATTTT. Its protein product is CASRNPGLSGNTIYF. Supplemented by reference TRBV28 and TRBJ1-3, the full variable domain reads DVKVTQSSRYLVKRTGEKVFLECVQDMDHENMFWYRQDPGLGLRLIYFSYDVKMKEKGDIPEGYSVSREKKERFSLILESASTNQTSMYLCASRNPGLSGNTIYFGEGSWLTVV.